The sequence of this T cell receptor beta chain was determined in a study of blood T cell repertoires in COVID-19. The V and J ends lost 4 bases and 0 bases, in that order; junction bases with no gene match: 16. This CDR3 is built from 19 residues. The V gene's germline CDR1 is SEHNR and CDR2 FQNEAQ (reference sequence). This clone has just one count. As handled by the study authors: Amplification of reference gene primers provided the estimated nucleated cell counts. The protocol was immunoSEQ multiplex PCR, while the TCRdb copy is restricted to in-frame clones and leaves out a portion. That table furnishes V, J and clone size, whereas the DNA furnished D and trimming. This table holds under 150,000 clones, roughly 83% found once.

The material sequenced was peripheral blood. V usage is TRBV7-9 and J usage is TRBJ1-2; 8 bases line up with TRBD1. This clonotype was sampled from a man aged 25 to 40 with acute or convalescent COVID-19. As DNA, the CDR3 is TGTGCCAGCAGCTCATCCTGGCAGGGGGCGCCCCATGCTAACTATGGCTACACCTTC. Its translation: CASSSSWQGAPHANYGYTF.